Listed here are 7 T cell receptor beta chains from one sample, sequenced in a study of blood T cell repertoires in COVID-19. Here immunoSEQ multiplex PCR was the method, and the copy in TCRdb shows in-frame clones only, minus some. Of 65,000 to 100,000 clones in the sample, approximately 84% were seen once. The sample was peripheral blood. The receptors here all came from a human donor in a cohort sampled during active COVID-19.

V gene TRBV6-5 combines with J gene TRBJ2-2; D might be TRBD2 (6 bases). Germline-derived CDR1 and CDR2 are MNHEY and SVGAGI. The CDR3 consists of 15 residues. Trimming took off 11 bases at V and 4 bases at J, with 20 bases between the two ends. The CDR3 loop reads CACKPGTLTTGELFF. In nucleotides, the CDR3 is TGTGCCTGCAAGCCCGGGACTCTCACCACCGGGGAGCTGTTTTTT.

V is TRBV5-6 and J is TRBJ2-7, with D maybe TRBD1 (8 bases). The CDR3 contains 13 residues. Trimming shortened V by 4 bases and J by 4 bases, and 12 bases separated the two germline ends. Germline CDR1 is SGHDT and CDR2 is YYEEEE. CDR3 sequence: CASSHRGGYEQYF. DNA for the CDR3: TGTGCCAGCAGCCACAGGGGGGGTTACGAGCAGTACTTC.

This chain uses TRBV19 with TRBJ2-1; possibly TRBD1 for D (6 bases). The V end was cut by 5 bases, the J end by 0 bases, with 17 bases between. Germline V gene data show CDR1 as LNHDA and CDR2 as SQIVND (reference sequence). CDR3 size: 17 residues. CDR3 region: CASSLWTVPSSYNEQFF. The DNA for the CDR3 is TGTGCCAGTAGTTTGTGGACAGTCCCGAGCTCCTACAATGAGCAGTTCTTC.

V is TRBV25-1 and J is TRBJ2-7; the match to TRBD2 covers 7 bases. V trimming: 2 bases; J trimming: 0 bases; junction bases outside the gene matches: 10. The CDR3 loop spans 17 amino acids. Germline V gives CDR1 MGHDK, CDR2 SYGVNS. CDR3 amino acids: CASSEPAGRTISYEQYF. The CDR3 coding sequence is TGTGCCAGCAGTGAACCTGCCGGGAGGACGATCTCCTACGAGCAGTACTTC.

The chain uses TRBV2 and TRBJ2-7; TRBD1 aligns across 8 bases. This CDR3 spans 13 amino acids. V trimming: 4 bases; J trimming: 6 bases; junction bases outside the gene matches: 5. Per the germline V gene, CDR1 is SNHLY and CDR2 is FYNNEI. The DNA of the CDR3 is TGTGCCAGCAGTGTAGACAGGGGAGGCGAGCAGTACTTC. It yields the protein CASSVDRGGEQYF.

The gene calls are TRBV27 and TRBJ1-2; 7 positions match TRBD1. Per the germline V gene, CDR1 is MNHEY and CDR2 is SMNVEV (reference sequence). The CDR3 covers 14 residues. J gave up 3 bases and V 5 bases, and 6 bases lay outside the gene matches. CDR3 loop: CASSALGQYYGYTF. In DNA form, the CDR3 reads TGTGCCAGCAGTGCCCTGGGACAGTACTATGGCTACACCTTC.

CDR3 nucleotide sequence: TGTGCCAGCAGCCAATTCTCTTTCGGGTACAATGAGCAGTTCTTC. It translates to CASSQFSFGYNEQFF. The chain employs TRBV3-1 (or the pseudogene TRBV3-2) and TRBJ2-1; D is uncertain. Trimming removed 2 bases from V and 4 bases from J, with 12 bases in between. From germline, CDR1 is LGHDT and CDR2 YNNKEL (reference sequence). This CDR3 contains 15 residues.